This TCR beta chain is from a study of blood T cells in healthy people across ages. Primers used in a second PCR of about 7 to 11 cycles were a sample-barcoded 5' primer and a J-beta primer mix. There were at least 3 million CDR3-containing paired-end reads obtained from each sample. TCRdb called the 5' RACE reads again in MiXCR, with one record for every CDR3 protein. The sample has around 500,000 distinct CDR3 sequences, about 26% seen once. V lost 4 bases and J lost 5, with 11 bases in between. Germline V gene lookup returns CDR1 WNHNN and CDR2 SYGVQD (reference sequence). The length of the CDR3 is 13 residues. At least ten counts were recorded for this clonotype. Separately, the same data were catalogued under a study of T cells of mothers and their children.

Sequencing was done on a sample of blood. V usage is TRBV10-1 and J usage is TRBJ2-5; D might be TRBD2 (6 bases). This TCR came from a boy younger than 10 in good health. CDR3 in DNA: TGCGCCAGCAGTGGAACCGCGGGGGAGACCCAGTACTTC. Protein product: CASSGTAGETQYF.